This T cell receptor (beta chain) stems from a study of T cell repertoires in cytomegalovirus infection. V was trimmed by 5 bases and J by 4 bases, leaving 20 bases between them. This CDR3 is 16 amino acids long. TCRdb reprocessed the reads via MiXCR and lists one record per CDR3 protein. The data show hundreds of thousands of distinct CDR3 sequences, with roughly a third seen just once and about a sixth held by the top ten. This clonotype was detected a few times. The antigen is not known. Sequenced here: cultured PBMCs, sampled from culture after CMV antigen stimulation. The origin of this receptor is a human donor in good health (CMV status not recorded). Some clones in this sample may be carry-over from other donors' samples. The rearrangement uses TRBV12-3 or TRBV12-4 and TRBJ1-2, with a possible D match to TRBD1 (6 bases). CDR3 amino acids: CASSKTTGSPFYGYTF. DNA for the CDR3: TGTGCCAGCAGTAAGACGACAGGTTCCCCCTTCTATGGCTACACCTTC.